The 8 T cell receptor beta chains below all came from one sample that was sequenced in a study of blood T cell repertoires in COVID-19. Assay: immunoSEQ multiplex PCR; the TCRdb copy retains only in-frame clones and omits some. The sample lists roughly 250,000 clones, 87% occurring once. Sequencing was carried out using peripheral blood. The receptors derive from a woman between 45 and 65 years old with acute or convalescent COVID-19.

In regard to this clone: One end of the junction varies from germline; a read error may be responsible. The chain recombines TRBV7-8 with TRBJ1-1; 9 nucleotides agree with TRBD1. This CDR3 comprises 15 residues. Germline CDR1 and CDR2: SGHVS and FQNEAQ. The CDR3 DNA is TGTGCCAGCAGCACGACGACAGGGGGGAACCCTGAAGCTTTCTTT. Its protein is CASSTTTGGNPEAFF.

This sequence joins TRBV28 and TRBJ2-5; TRBD2 agrees at 13 bases. CDR3 size: 15 residues. Germline V CDR1 and CDR2: MDHEN, SYDVKM. Trimming cost V 5 bases and J 5 bases; bases outside gene matches: 5. The CDR3 reads CASSAGLAGAETQYF. CDR3 DNA sequence: TGTGCCAGCAGTGCAGGACTAGCGGGAGCGGAGACCCAGTACTTC.

This clone is a singleton in its sample. The chain couples TRBV5-5 to TRBJ2-7; D is unclear. Looked up from germline, CDR1 is SGHKS and CDR2 is YYEKEE (reference sequence). The CDR3 sequence is 13 residues long. The V end lost 4 bases, the J end lost 2 bases, and 10 bases lay between the germline ends. DNA for the CDR3: TGTGCCAGCAGCCAGGTTAGAACCTACGAGCAGTACTTC. It yields the protein CASSQVRTYEQYF.

V is TRBV29-1 and J is TRBJ1-3; TRBD1 might be the D (5 bases). V dropped 6 bases and J dropped 3 bases, with 12 bases sitting between them. CDR1 SQVTM and CDR2 ANQGSEA come from the germline V gene. The CDR3 length is 13 residues. This CDR3 is CSVKVGLGNTIYF. CDR3 in DNA: TGCAGCGTGAAAGTGGGACTTGGAAACACCATATATTTT.

The chain recombines TRBV24-1 with TRBJ2-7; maybe TRBD1 (6 bases). Trimming cost V 11 bases and J 4 bases, with 29 bases left between them. The CDR3 totals 17 residues. Germline CDR1 reads KGHDR; CDR2 reads SFDVKD. CDR3 residues: CANRQGPRPGGRYEQYF. The CDR3 nucleotides read TGTGCCAACAGGCAGGGGCCAAGACCCGGAGGTCGATACGAGCAGTACTTC.

This rearrangement joins TRBV5-1 to TRBJ2-2, with 7 bases aligning to TRBD1. The CDR3 covers 15 residues. In germline, CDR1 is SGHRS, CDR2 YFSETQ. With V trimmed by 5 bases and J by 3 bases, 7 bases remained unmatched. The CDR3 region has the DNA TGCGCCAGCAGTTCACAGGGGTGGGACACCGGGGAGCTGTTTTTT. It specifies CASSSQGWDTGELFF.

The V gene is TRBV6-6, the J gene TRBJ1-2, with D unclear. Germline V CDR1 and CDR2: MNHNY, SVGAGI (reference sequence). Trimming stripped 6 bases from V and 8 bases from J, with 16 bases between. CDR3 length: 13 amino acids. The CDR3 sequence: CASRGRAPGGYTF. In DNA form, the CDR3 reads TGTGCCAGCAGGGGCCGGGCCCCGGGGGGCTACACCTTC.

This clone was seen a handful of times. V gene TRBV5-1 combines with J gene TRBJ1-2; D not resolved. The V gene's germline CDR1 is SGHRS and CDR2 YFSETQ. The CDR3 is 14 residues long. The ends were cut back, 3 bases at V and 4 bases at J, with 13 bases in the middle. The CDR3 loop is CASSSQPDTYGYTF. The CDR3 region has the DNA TGCGCCAGCAGCTCACAACCCGACACCTATGGCTACACCTTC.